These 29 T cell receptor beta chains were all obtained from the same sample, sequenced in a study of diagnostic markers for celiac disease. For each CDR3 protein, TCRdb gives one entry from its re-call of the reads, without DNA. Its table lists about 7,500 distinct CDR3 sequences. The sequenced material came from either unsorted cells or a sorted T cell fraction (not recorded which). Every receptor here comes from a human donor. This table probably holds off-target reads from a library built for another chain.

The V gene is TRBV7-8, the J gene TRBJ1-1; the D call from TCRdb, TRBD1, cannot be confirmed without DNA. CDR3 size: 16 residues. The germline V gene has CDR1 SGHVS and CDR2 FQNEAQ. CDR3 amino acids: CASSLRDSIMNTEAFF. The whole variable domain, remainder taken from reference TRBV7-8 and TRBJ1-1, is GAGVSQSPRYKVAKRGQDVALRCDPISGHVSLFWYQQALGQGPEFLTYFQNEAQLDKSGLPSDRFFAERPEGSVSTLKIQRTQQEDSAVYLCASSLRDSIMNTEAFFGQGTRLTVV.

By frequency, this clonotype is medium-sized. The CDR3 is CASSLMGTGNTIYF. V and J are TRBV5-1 and TRBJ1-3. The CDR3 is 14 residues long. Germline V CDR1 and CDR2: SGHRS, YFSETQ.

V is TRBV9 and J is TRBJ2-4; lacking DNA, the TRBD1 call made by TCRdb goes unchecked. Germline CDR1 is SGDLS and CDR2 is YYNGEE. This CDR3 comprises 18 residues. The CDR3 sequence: CASSVSPSAGTGTNIQYF.

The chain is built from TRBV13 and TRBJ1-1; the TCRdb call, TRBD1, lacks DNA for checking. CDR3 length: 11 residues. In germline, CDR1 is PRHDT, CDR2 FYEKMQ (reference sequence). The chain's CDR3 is CASSWYGRAFF.

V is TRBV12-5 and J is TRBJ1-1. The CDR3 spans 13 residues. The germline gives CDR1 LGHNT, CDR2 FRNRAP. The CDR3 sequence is CASGRELNTEAFF. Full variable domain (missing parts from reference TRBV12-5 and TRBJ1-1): DARVTQTPRHKVTEMGQEVTMRCQPILGHNTVFWYRQTMMQGLELLAYFRNRAPLDDSGMPKDRFSAEMPDATLATLKIQPSEPRDSAVYFCASGRELNTEAFFGQGTRLTVV.

The CDR3 sequence: CASSHVAGAIYNEQFF. The chain links TRBV4-2 to TRBJ2-1; the D call from TCRdb, TRBD2, cannot be confirmed without DNA. CDR3 length: 16 residues. Germline loops: CDR1 LGHNA, CDR2 YNFKEQ.

The chain's CDR3 is CSSYPVLAGGLASTDTQYF. This chain connects TRBV20-1 to TRBJ2-3; TCRdb proposes TRBD2, but this gene call is untestable without DNA. The CDR3 is 19 amino acids. From germline, CDR1 is DFQATT and CDR2 SNEGSKA (reference sequence).

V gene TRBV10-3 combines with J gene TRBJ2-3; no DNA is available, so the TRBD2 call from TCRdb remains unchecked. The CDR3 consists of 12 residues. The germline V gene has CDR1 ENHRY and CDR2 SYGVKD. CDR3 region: CAGGPSTDTQYF.

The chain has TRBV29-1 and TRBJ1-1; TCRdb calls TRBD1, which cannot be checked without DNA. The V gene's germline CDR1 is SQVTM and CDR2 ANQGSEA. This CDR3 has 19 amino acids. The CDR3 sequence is CSVHDLYLEAGGLGTEAFF.

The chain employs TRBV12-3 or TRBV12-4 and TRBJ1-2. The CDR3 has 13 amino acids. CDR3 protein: CASSFGPSDGYTF.

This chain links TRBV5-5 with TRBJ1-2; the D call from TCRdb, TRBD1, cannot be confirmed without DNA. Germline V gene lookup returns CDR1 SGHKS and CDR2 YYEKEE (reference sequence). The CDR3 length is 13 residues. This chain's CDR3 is CASRFTGAYGYTF.

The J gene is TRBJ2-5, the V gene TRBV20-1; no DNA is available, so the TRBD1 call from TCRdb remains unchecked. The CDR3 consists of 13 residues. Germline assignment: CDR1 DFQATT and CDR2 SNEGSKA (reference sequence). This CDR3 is CSASPSPGETQYF.

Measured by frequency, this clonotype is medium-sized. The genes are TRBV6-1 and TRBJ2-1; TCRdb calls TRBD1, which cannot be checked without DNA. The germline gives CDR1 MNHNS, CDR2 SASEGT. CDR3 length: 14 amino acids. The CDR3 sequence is CASTWAGTTDEQFF.

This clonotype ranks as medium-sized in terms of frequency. The CDR3 here is CASSLAPGAYGYTF. This chain connects TRBV7-2 to TRBJ1-2; TCRdb outputs TRBD1, but without DNA this stays unchecked. This CDR3 has 14 residues. Germline loops: CDR1 SGHTA, CDR2 FQGNSA.

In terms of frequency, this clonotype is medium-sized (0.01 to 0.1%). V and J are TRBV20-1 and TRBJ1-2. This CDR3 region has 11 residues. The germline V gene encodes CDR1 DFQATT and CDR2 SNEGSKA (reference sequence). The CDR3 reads CSARGVNGYTF.

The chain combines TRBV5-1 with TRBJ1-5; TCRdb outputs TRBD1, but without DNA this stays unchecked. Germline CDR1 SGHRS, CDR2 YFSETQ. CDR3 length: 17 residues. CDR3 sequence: CASSLEPTGNSNQPQHF.

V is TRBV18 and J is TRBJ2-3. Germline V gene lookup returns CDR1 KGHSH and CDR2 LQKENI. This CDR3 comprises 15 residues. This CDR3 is CASSPVSDSTDTQYF. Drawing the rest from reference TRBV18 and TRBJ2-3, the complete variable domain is NAGVMQNPRHLVRRRGQEARLRCSPMKGHSHVYWYRQLPEEGLKFMVYLQKENIIDESGMPKERFSAEFPKEGPSILRIQQVVRGDSAAYFCASSPVSDSTDTQYFGPGTRLTVL.

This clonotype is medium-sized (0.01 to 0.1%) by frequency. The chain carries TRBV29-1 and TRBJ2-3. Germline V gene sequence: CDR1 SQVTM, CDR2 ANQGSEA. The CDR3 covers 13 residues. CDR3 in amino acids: CSVRPTSTDTQYF.

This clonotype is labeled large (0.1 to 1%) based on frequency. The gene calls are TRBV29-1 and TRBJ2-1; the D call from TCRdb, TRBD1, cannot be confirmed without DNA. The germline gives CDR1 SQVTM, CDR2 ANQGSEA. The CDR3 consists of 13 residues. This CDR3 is CSVSDRVYNEQFF.

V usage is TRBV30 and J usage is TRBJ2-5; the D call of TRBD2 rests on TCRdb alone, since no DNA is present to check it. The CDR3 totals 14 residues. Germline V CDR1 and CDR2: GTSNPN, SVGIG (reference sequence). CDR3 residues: CAWRLAGGKETQYF.

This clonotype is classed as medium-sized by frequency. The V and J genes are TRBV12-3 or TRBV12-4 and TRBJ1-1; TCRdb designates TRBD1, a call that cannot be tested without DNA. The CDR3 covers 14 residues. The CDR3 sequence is CASSGQDLNTEAFF.

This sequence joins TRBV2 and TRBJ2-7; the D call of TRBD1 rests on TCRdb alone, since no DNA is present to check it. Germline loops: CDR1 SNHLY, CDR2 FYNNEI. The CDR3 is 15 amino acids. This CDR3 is CASTPRTGIAYEQYF.

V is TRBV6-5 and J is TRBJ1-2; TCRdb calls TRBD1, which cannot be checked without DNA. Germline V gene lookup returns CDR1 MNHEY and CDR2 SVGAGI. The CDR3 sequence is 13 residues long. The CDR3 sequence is CASSYIGTDGYTF.

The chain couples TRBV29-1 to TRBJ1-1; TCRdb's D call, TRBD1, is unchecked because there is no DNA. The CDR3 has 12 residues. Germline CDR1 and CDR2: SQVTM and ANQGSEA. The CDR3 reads CSVGQLGAEAFF. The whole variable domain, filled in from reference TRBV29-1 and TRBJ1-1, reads SAVISQKPSRDICQRGTSLTIQCQVDSQVTMMFWYRQQPGQSLTLIATANQGSEATYESGFVIDKFPISRPNLTFSTLTVSNMSPEDSSIYLCSVGQLGAEAFFGQGTRLTVV.

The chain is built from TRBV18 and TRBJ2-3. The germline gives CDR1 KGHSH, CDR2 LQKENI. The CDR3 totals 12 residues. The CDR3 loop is CASSRSTDTQYF.

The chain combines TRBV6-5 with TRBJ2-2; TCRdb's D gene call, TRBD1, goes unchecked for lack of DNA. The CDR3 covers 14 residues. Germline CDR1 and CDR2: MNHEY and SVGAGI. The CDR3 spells CASSHDRNTGELFF.

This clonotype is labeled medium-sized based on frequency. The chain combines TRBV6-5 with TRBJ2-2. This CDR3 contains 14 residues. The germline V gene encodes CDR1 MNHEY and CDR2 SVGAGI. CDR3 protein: CASSYSTLTGELFF.

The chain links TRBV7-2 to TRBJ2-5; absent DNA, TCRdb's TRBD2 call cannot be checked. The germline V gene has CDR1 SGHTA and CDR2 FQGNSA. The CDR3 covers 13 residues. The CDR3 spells CASSYTMRETQYF.

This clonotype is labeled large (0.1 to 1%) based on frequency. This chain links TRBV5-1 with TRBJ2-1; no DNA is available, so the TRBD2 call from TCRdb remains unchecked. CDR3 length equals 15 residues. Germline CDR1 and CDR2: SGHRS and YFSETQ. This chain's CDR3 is CASSLRLPEGNEQFF. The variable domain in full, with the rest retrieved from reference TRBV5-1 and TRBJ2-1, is KAGVTQTPRYLIKTRGQQVTLSCSPISGHRSVSWYQQTPGQGLQFLFEYFSETQRNKGNFPGRFSGRQFSNSRSEMNVSTLELGDSALYLCASSLRLPEGNEQFFGPGTRLTVL.